The clone carrying this T cell receptor beta chain was detected many times. Its antigen is currently unknown. The sample belongs to a study of T cell clonality in common variable immunodeficiency. Overall study results and limits: What drives increased CVID clonality needs T cell subpopulation sequencing.

Some clones are missing from TCRdb's copy, which holds only in-frame ones; the method was immunoSEQ multiplex PCR. This sample carries around 47,000 clones, none of them present only once. Sequencing was carried out using peripheral blood mononuclear cells. This receptor was obtained from a person aged 18 to 75 in good health.

The CDR3 is CASRDSFDYNEQFF. The part of the CDR3 DNA that was read is TGTGCCAGCCGCGACAGTTTTGACTACAATGAG. This chain links TRBV14 with TRBJ2-1; tentative D call: TRBD1 (5 bases). The read terminates 3 residues before the CDR3 end, so the remaining end is supplied by the germline J gene. This CDR3 spans 14 amino acids. Germline V gene sequence: CDR1 SGHDN, CDR2 FVKESK. Trimming stripped 8 bases from V and 3 bases from J, with 14 bases between.